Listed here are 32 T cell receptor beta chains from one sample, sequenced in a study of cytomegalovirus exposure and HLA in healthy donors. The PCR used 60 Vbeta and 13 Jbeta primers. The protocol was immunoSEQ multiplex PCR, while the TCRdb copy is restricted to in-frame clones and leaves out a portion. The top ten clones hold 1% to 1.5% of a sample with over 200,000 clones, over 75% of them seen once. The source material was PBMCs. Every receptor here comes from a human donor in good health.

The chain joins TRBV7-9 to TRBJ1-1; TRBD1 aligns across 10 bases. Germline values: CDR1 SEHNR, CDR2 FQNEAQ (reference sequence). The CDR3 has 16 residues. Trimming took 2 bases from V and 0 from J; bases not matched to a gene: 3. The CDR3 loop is CASSLPGQGMNTEAFF. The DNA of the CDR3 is TGTGCCAGCAGCTTACCGGGACAGGGGATGAACACTGAAGCTTTCTTT. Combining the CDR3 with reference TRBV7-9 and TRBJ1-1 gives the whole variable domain DTGVSQNPRHKITKRGQNVTFRCDPISEHNRLYWYRQTLGQGPEFLTYFQNEAQLEKSRLLSDRFSAERPKGSFSTLEIQRTEQGDSAMYLCASSLPGQGMNTEAFFGQGTRLTVV.

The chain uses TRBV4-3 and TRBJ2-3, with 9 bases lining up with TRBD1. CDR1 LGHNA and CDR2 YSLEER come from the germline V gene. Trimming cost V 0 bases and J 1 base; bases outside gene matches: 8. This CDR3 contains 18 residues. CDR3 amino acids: CASSQDATGGGGTDTQYF. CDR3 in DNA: TGCGCCAGCAGCCAAGACGCTACAGGGGGCGGAGGCACAGATACGCAGTATTTT.

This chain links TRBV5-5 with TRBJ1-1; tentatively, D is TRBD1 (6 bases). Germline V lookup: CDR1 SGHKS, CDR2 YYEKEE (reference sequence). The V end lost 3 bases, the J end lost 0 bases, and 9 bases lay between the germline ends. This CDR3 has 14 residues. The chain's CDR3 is CASSSGDLNTEAFF. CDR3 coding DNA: TGTGCCAGCAGCTCAGGGGACCTGAACACTGAAGCTTTCTTT. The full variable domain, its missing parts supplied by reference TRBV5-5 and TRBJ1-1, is DAGVTQSPTHLIKTRGQQVTLRCSPISGHKSVSWYQQVLGQGPQFIFQYYEKEERGRGNFPDRFSARQFPNYSSELNVNALLLGDSALYLCASSSGDLNTEAFFGQGTRLTVV.

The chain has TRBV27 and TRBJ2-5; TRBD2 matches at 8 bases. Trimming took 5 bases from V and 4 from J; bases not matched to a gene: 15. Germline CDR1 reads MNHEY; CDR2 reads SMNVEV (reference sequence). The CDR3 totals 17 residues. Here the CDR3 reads CASSRYLSGRAGETQYF. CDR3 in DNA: TGTGCCAGCAGTCGTTATCTCTCCGGGAGGGCCGGAGAGACCCAGTACTTC.

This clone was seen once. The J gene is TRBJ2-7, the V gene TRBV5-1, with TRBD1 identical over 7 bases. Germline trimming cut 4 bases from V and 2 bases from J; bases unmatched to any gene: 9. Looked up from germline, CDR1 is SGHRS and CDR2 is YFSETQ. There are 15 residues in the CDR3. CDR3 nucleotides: TGCGCCAGCAGCGTTCCCGGGACAGCAACCTACGAGCAGTACTTC. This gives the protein CASSVPGTATYEQYF.

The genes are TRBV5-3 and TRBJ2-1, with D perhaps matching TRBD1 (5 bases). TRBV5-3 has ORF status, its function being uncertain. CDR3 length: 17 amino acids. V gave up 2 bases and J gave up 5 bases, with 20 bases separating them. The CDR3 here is CARSFSGHPFPDNEQFF. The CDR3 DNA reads TGTGCCAGAAGCTTCTCTGGACATCCCTTTCCCGACAATGAGCAGTTCTTC.

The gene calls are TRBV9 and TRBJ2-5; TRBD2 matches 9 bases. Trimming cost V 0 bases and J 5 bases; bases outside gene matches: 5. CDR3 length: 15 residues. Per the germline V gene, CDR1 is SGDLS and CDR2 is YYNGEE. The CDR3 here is CASSVESSGIETQYF. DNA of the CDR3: TGTGCCAGCAGCGTAGAGTCTAGCGGGATTGAGACCCAGTACTTC.

CDR3 DNA sequence: TGTGCCAGCAGTTACTCGGCAGGGAGGCCACGCGAGCAGTACTTC. Translating it yields CASSYSAGRPREQYF. The J gene is TRBJ2-7, the V gene TRBV6-6; a weak D match, TRBD2 (6 bases). The CDR3 runs 15 residues. The germline gives CDR1 MNHNY, CDR2 SVGAGI (reference sequence). The germline V and J ends were trimmed by 0 bases and 6 bases, with 15 bases remaining between them.

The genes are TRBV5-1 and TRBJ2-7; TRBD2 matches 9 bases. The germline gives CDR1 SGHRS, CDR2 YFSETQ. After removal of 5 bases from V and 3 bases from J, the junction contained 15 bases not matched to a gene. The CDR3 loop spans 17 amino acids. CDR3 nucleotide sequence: TGCGCCAGCAGACAAACTCTAGCGGGGATCCCAAGCTACGAGCAGTACTTC. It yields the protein CASRQTLAGIPSYEQYF.

The CDR3 reads CAWGQGAYEQYF. Here the CDR3 DNA reads TGTGCCTGGGGGCAGGGGGCGTACGAGCAGTACTTC. This chain links TRBV30 with TRBJ2-7; 8 bases fit TRBD1. This CDR3 comprises 12 residues. The V gene's germline CDR1 is GTSNPN and CDR2 SVGIG (reference sequence). J lost 4 bases, V lost 5 bases, and 4 bases had no gene match.

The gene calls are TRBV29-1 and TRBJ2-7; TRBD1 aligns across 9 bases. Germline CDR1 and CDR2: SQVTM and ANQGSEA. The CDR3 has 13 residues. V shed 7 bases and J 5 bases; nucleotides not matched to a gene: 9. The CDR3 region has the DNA TGCAGCGCTTGGGACAGGGACGGGAACGAGCAGTACTTC. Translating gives CSAWDRDGNEQYF.

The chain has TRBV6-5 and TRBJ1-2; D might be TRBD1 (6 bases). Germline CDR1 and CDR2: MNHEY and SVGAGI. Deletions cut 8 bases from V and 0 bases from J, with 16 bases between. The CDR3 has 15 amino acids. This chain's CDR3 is CASAKNRASNYGYTF. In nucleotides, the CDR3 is TGTGCCAGCGCAAAAAACAGGGCCTCTAACTATGGCTACACCTTC.

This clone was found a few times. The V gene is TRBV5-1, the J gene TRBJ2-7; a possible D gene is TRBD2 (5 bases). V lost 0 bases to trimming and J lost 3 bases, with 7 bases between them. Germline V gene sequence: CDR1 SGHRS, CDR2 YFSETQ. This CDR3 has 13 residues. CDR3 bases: TGCGCCAGCAGCTTGGAGACTAACTACGAGCAGTACTTC. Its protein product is CASSLETNYEQYF.

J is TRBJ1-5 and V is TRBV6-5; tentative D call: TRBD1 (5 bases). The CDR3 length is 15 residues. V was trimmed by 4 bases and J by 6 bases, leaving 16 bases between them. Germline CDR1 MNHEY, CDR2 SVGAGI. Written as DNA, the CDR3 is TGTGCCAGCAGTTCCCGGCAGGGAAGGGGTCAGCCCCAGCATTTT. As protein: CASSSRQGRGQPQHF.

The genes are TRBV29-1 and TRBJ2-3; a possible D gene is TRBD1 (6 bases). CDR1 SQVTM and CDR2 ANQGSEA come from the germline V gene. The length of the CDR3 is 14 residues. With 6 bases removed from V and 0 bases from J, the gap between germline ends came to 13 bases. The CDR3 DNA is TGCAGCGTGGAGGACAGCCGGAGCACAGATACGCAGTATTTT. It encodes CSVEDSRSTDTQYF.

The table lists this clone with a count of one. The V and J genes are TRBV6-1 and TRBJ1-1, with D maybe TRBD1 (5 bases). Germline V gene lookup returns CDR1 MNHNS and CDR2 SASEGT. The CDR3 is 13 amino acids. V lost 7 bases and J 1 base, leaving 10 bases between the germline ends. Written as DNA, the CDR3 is TGTGCCAGCATGCGACAGCAGAACACTGAAGCTTTCTTT. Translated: CASMRQQNTEAFF.

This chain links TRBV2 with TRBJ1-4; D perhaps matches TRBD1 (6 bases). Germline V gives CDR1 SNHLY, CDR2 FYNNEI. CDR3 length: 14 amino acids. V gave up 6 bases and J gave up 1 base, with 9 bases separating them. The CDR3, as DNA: TGTGCCAGCAGGGTGGGACAAACTAATGAAAAACTGTTTTTT. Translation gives CASRVGQTNEKLFF.

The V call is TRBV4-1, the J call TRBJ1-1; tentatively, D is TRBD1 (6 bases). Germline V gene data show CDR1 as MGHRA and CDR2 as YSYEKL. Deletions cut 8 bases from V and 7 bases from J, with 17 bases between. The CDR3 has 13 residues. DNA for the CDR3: TGCGCCAGCGGCCTCCGGACAGCCTTTGAAGCTTTCTTT. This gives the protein CASGLRTAFEAFF.

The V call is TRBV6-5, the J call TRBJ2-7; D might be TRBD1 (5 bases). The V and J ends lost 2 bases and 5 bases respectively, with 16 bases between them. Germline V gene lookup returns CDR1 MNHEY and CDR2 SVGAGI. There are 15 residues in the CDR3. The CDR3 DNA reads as TGTGCCAGCAGTTACGGGGTAGGGGTTTCTCACGAGCAGTACTTC. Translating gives CASSYGVGVSHEQYF.

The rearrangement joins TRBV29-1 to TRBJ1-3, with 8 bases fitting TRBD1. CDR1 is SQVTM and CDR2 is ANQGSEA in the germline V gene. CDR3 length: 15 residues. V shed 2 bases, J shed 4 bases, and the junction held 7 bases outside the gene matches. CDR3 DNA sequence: TGCAGCGTTGAAATTCTCGGGACAGGAGGAAACACCATATATTTT. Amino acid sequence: CSVEILGTGGNTIYF.

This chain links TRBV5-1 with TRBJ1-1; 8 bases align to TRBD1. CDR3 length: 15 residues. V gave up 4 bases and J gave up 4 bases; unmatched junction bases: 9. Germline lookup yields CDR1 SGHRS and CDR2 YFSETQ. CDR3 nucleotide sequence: TGCGCCAGCAGCACTTCTGGGACAGGTCCCACTGAAGCTTTCTTT. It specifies CASSTSGTGPTEAFF.

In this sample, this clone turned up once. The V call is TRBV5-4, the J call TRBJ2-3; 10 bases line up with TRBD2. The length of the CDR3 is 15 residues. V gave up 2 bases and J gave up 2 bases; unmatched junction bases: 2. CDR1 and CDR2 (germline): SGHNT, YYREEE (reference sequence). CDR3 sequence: CASSLGLADTDTQYF. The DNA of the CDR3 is TGTGCCAGCAGCTTAGGACTAGCGGACACAGATACGCAGTATTTT.

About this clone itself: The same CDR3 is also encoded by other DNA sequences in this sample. In DNA form, the CDR3 reads TGTGCCAGCAGAGCCGGGACAGGGGTCTACGAGCAGTACTTC. It yields the protein CASRAGTGVYEQYF. The V call is TRBV6-6, the J call TRBJ2-7; 10 nucleotides agree with TRBD1. The CDR3 is 14 residues long. The germline V gene encodes CDR1 MNHNY and CDR2 SVGAGI (reference sequence). After removal of 6 bases from V and 3 bases from J, the junction contained 5 bases not matched to a gene.

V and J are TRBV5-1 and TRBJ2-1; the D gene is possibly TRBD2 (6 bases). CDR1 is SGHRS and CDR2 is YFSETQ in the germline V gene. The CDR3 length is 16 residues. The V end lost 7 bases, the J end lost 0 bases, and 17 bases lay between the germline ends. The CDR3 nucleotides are TGCGCCAGCGGCGGGGTCGAGGAGAGCTCCTACAATGAGCAGTTCTTC. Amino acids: CASGGVEESSYNEQFF.

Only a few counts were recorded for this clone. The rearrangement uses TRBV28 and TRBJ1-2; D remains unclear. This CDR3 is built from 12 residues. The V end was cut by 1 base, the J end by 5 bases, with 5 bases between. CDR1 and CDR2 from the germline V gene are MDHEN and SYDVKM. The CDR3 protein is CASSLSEYGYTF. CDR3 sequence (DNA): TGTGCCAGCAGTTTATCGGAGTATGGCTACACCTTC.

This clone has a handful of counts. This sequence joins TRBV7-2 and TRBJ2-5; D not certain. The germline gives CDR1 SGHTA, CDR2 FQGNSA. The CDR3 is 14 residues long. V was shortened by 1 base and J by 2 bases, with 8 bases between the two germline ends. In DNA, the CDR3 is TGTGCCAGCAGCTTAGGTCTAGGACAAGAGACCCAGTACTTC. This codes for CASSLGLGQETQYF.

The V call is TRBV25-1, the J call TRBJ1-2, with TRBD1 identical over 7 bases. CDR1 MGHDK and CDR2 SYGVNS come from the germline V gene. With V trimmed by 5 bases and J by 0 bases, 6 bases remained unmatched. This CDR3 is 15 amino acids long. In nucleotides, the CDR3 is TGTGCCAGCAGTTCCAGGACAGGAACTAACTATGGCTACACCTTC. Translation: CASSSRTGTNYGYTF.

CDR3 in amino acids: CASGTSGLVGETQYF. DNA for the CDR3: TGTGCCAGCGGGACTAGCGGTCTCGTTGGGGAGACCCAGTACTTC. V gene TRBV19 combines with J gene TRBJ2-5; the match to TRBD2 covers 11 bases. V lost 9 bases, J lost 5 bases, and 11 bases stayed unmatched. CDR1 and CDR2 (germline): LNHDA, SQIVND (reference sequence). The CDR3 is made up of 15 amino acids. Complete variable domain (other parts from reference TRBV19 and TRBJ2-5): DGGITQSPKYLFRKEGQNVTLSCEQNLNHDAMYWYRQDPGQGLRLIYYSQIVNDFQKGDIAEGYSVSREKKESFPLTVTSAQKNPTAFYLCASGTSGLVGETQYFGPGTRLLVL.

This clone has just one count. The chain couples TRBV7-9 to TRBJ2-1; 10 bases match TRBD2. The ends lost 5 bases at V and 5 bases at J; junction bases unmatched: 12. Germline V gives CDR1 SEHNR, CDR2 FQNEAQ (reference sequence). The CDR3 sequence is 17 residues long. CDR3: CASSPKFRLAGNNEQFF. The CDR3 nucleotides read TGTGCCAGCAGCCCAAAATTCCGACTAGCGGGTAACAATGAGCAGTTCTTC.

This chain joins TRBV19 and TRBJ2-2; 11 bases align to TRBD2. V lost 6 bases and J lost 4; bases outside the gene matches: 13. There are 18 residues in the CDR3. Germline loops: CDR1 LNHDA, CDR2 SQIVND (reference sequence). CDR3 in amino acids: CASRTRKLAGVLTGELFF. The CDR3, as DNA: TGTGCCAGTAGAACGAGAAAACTAGCGGGAGTTCTCACCGGGGAGCTGTTTTTT.

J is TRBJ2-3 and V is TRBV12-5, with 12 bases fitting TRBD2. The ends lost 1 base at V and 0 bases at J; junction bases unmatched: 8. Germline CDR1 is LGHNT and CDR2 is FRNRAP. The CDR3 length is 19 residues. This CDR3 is CASGLGLSGTSGSTDTQYF. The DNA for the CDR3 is TGTGCTAGTGGTTTGGGACTTTCCGGGACTAGCGGGAGCACAGATACGCAGTATTTT. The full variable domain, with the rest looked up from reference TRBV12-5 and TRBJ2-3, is DARVTQTPRHKVTEMGQEVTMRCQPILGHNTVFWYRQTMMQGLELLAYFRNRAPLDDSGMPKDRFSAEMPDATLATLKIQPSEPRDSAVYFCASGLGLSGTSGSTDTQYFGPGTRLTVL.

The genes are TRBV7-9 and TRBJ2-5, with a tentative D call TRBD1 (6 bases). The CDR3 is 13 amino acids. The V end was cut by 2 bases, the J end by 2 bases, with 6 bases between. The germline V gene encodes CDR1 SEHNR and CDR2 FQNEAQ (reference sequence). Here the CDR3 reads CASSLQGQETQYF. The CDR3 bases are TGTGCCAGCAGCTTACAGGGGCAAGAGACCCAGTACTTC.